The source of this T cell receptor (beta chain) is a study of shared clonotypes between healthy human individuals. General study results and limits: Clonotypes shared by all four donors outscored non-shared clonotypes in generation probability.

Each subset's genomic DNA was shared equally among a number of immunoSEQ plates. Libraries were prepared by immunoSEQ multiplex PCR; TCRdb keeps only in-frame clonotypes and omits some of them. The sample carries over a million clones, 70% to 80% recorded once. This clone was seen just once. As yet, its antigen is unknown. V trimming: 5 bases; J trimming: 6 bases; junction bases outside the gene matches: 6. The CDR3 has 13 residues. Germline V gene sequence: CDR1 SGHTA, CDR2 FQGTGA. Material for sequencing was memory CD4+ T cells from PBMCs. The subset denotes: CD45RA-negative fraction. This TCR was sampled from a man between 18 and 35 years old in good health. Some clones in this sample may be carry-over from other donors' samples. The genes are TRBV7-3 and TRBJ1-1, with TRBD1 matching over 7 bases. This CDR3 reads CASSPDREAEAFF. The CDR3 DNA sequence: TGTGCCAGCAGCCCCGACAGGGAGGCTGAAGCTTTCTTT.